This T cell receptor (beta chain) was identified during a study of blood T cells in healthy people across ages. Across the whole study: Template switching captured about one barcoded beta molecule per two T cells.

This CDR3 is built from 15 residues. V lost 0 bases, J lost 7 bases, and 18 bases lay in between. Per germline, CDR1 DFQATT and CDR2 SNEGSKA (reference sequence). A note on this clonotype: Its matching antigen is unknown.

Staff drew around 10 milliliters of peripheral blood from each donor. Researchers isolated at least 6.5 million PBMCs per sample. A sample-barcoded 5' primer and a J-beta primer mix were used in a second PCR of roughly 7 to 12 cycles. TCRdb reanalysed the 5' RACE reads using MiXCR and keeps one entry per CDR3 protein. The sample records approximately 820,000 distinct CDR3 sequences, under 45% being singletons. Points from the study as a whole: Both naive CD4+ cell counts and diversity were greater in long-lived donors than in aged donors.

Sequenced sample: blood. V gene TRBV20-1 combines with J gene TRBJ1-2; the D gene is possibly TRBD1 (5 bases). The clonotype originates from a man aged 60 to 69 in good health. CDR3: CSAREEGRANAGYTF. CDR3 nucleotides: TGCAGTGCTAGAGAAGAGGGGCGAGCTAACGCTGGCTACACCTTC.